Within the sample, the clone carrying this TCR beta chain is medium-sized. Its antigen remains unidentified. This sample is part of a study of PD-1 blockade in classical Hodgkin lymphoma. The germline CDR1 and CDR2 sequences are SGHDT and YYEEEE. Deletions cut 4 bases from V and 8 bases from J, with 21 bases between. CDR3 length equals 15 residues. Libraries were prepared by immunoSEQ multiplex PCR; TCRdb keeps only in-frame clonotypes and omits some of them. The table has approximately 99,000 clones, roughly 79% seen once. In every patient, relapse followed autologous stem cell transplantation, while exposure to brentuximab vedotin differed. General study findings and limits: Healthy donors were reported to have higher baseline TCR diversity than newly diagnosed patients. Individuals who commenced nivolumab within less than 1 year of ASCT were excluded. Compared with baseline, CD4+ but not CD8+ TCR diversity had risen significantly by C4D1. Prior therapy or disease activity may underlie the repertoire differences, whose causes remain undefined.

The material was peripheral blood mononuclear cells (PBMCs), obtained before the second cycle of nivolumab. The sequence derives from a human donor with classical Hodgkin lymphoma. This chain connects TRBV5-6 to TRBJ1-2; tentatively, D is TRBD1 (6 bases). CDR3 sequence: CASSPTPGQRGGYTF. For the CDR3, the DNA is TGTGCCAGCAGCCCGACACCTGGACAGAGGGGAGGCTACACCTTC.